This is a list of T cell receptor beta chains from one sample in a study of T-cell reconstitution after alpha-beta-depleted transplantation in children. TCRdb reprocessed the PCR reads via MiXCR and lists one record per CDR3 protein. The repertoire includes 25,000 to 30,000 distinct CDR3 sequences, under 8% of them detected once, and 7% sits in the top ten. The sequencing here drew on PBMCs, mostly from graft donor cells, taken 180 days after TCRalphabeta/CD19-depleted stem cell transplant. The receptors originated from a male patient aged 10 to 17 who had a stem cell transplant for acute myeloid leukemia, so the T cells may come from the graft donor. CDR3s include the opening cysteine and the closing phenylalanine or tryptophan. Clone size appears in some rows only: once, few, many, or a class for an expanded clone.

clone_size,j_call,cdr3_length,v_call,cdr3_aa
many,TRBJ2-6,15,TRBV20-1,CSARVWDSGANVLTF
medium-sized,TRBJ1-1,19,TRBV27,CASSPKGRGAGARNTEAFF
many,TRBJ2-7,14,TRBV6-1,CASSASGLSSEQYF
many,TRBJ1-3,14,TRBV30,CAWRGASSGNTIYF
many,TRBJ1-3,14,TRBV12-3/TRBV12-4,CASYERGPGNTIYF
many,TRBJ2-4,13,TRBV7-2,CASSTYGQNIQYF
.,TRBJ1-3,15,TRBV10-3,CAISRDRESRNTIYF
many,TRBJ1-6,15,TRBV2,CASRMTGTENSPLHF
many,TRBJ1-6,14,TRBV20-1,CSAAPRGSDSPLHF
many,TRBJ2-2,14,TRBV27,CASRQGPNTGELFF
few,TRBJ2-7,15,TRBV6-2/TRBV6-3,CASSGGTGIAYEQYF
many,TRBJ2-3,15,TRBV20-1,CSARPGLAITDTQYF
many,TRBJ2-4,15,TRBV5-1,CASSPRRGAKNIQYF
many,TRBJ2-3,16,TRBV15,CATSRGQGAFTDTQYF
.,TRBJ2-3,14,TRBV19,CASSIRDHTDTQYF
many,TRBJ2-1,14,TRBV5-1,CASSPDRTYNEQFF
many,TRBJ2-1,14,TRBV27,CASSLWTGNNEQFF
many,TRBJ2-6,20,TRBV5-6,CASSFLSILQGISGANVLTF
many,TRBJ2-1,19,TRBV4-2,CASSQDGLAGWSSYNEQFF
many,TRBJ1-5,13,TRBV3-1,CASSQGSNQPQHF
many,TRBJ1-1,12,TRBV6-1,CASKAWNTEAFF
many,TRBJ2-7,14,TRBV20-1,CSASWQGALYEQYF
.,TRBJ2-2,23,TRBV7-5,CISVPEPGVTGTSGGNNTGELFF
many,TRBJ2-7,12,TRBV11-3,CASSRPPGEQYF
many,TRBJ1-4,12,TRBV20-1,CSSRGRGEKLFF
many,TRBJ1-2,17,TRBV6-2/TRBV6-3,CASSYDLRGRGNYGYTF
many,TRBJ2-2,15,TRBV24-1,CATSDLGRGQGELFF
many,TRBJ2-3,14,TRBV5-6,CASSLPGKGDTQYF
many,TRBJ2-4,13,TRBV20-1,CSARAGLAYLQYF
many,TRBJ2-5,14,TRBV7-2,CASSFERELETQYF
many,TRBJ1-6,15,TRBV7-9,CASSLGGGAHSPLHF
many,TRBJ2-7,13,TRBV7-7,CASSLGPSYEQYF
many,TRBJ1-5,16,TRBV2,CASSQAGVPTVGPQHF
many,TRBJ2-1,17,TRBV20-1,CSARDRVSGGGSGEQFF
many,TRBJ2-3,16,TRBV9,CASSVVWSLPTDTQYF
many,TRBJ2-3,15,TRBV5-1,CASSLAGPATDTQYF
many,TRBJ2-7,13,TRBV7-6,CASSGARVGEQYF
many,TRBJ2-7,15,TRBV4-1,CASSQPGLGAYEQYF
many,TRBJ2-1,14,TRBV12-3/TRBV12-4,CASTLPGQTNEQFF
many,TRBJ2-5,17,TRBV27,CASSFSPRALGEETQYF
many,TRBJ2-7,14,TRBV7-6,CASSRSSGPYEQYF